This TCR beta chain is drawn from a study of blood T cells in healthy people across ages. The second PCR ran roughly 6 to 11 cycles with a sample-barcoded 5' primer and J-beta primers. One entry per CDR3 protein, called by TCRdb with MiXCR from the 5' RACE reads. The sample holds about 780,000 distinct CDR3 sequences; around 50% are singletons and the top ten take 15% to 20%. What was sequenced was blood. The TCR originated in an older man in good health.

CDR3 DNA sequence: TGCGCCAGCAGCCGAGAAGGGACTCCCCCCCACACCGGGGAGCTGTTTTTT. Encoded protein: CASSREGTPPHTGELFF. The chain couples TRBV4-1 to TRBJ2-2, with D perhaps TRBD2 (6 bases). Trimming stripped 4 bases from V and 3 bases from J, with 18 bases between. The length of the CDR3 is 17 residues. The germline V gene has CDR1 MGHRA and CDR2 YSYEKL.